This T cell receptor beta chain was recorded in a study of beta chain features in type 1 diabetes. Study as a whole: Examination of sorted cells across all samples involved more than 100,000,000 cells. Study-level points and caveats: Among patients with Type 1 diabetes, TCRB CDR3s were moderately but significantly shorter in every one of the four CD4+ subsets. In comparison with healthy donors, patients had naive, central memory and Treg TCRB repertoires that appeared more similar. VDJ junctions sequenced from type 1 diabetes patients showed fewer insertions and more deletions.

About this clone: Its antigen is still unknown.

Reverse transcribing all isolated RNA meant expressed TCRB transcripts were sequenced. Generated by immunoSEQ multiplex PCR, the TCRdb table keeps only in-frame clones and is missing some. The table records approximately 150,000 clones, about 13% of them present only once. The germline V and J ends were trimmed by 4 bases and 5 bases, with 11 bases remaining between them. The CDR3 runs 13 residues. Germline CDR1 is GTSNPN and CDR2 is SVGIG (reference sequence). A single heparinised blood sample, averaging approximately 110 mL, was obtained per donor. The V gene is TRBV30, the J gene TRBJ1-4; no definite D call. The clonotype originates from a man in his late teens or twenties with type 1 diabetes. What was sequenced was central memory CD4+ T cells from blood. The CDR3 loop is CAWKREPNEKLFF. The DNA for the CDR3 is TGTGCCTGGAAAAGGGAACCGAATGAAAAACTGTTTTTT.